These 28 T cell receptor beta chains were all obtained from the same sample, sequenced in a study of blood T cells in healthy people across ages. Primers used in a second PCR of about 6 to 11 cycles were a sample-barcoded 5' primer and a J-beta primer mix. TCRdb re-called the 5' RACE reads with MiXCR, one entry per CDR3 protein. This repertoire shows about 670,000 distinct CDR3 sequences, around 52% found once; its top ten account for 13%. The source material was blood. These receptors were taken from a woman older than 75 in good health.

This chain links TRBV20-1 with TRBJ1-5; 8 nucleotides match TRBD1. Germline CDR1 DFQATT, CDR2 SNEGSKA (reference sequence). The trim removed 3 bases at V and 6 bases at J, leaving 10 bases unmatched. The CDR3 has 15 residues. Here the CDR3 DNA reads TGCAGTGCTAGGCCCTCCGGACAGGGCTTTCAGCCCCAGCATTTT. Encoded protein: CSARPSGQGFQPQHF.

The V call is TRBV4-2, the J call TRBJ2-1, with a possible D match to TRBD2 (5 bases). CDR1 and CDR2 (germline): LGHNA, YNFKEQ. Trimming removed 0 bases from V and 6 bases from J, with 9 bases in between. The CDR3 totals 14 residues. For the CDR3, the DNA is TGTGCCAGCAGCCAAGAGAGGGTCGGCAATGAGCAGTTCTTC. Protein sequence: CASSQERVGNEQFF.

In its sample, this clonotype was seen a few times. This chain connects TRBV12-3 or TRBV12-4 to TRBJ2-7; TRBD1 matches at 8 bases. V lost 2 bases, J lost 7 bases, and 7 bases stayed unmatched. This CDR3 region has 14 residues. CDR3 region: CASSLRTGIGEQYF. The CDR3 coding sequence is TGTGCCAGCAGTTTACGGACAGGGATCGGTGAGCAGTACTTC.

J is TRBJ2-7 and V is TRBV3-1; no reliable D call. The V gene's germline CDR1 is LGHDT and CDR2 YNNKEL (reference sequence). CDR3 length: 14 residues. V was shortened by 1 base and J by 1 base, with 8 bases between the two germline ends. DNA of the CDR3: TGTGCCAGCAGCCAAGCCGGACGGTCCTACGAGCAGTACTTC. This sequence encodes CASSQAGRSYEQYF.

This clonotype has at least ten counts. The V call is TRBV29-1, the J call TRBJ2-1, with no clear D. Trimming pared 3 bases from V and 0 bases from J, leaving 9 bases between. This CDR3 comprises 14 residues. CDR1 and CDR2 (germline): SQVTM, ANQGSEA. CDR3 in DNA: TGCAGCGTTGAGGGGTCCAGCTCCTACAATGAGCAGTTCTTC. Translating gives CSVEGSSSYNEQFF.

This chain uses TRBV14 with TRBJ1-1, with D perhaps TRBD1 (5 bases). Trimming stripped 1 base from V and 12 bases from J, with 15 bases between. Germline V gene lookup returns CDR1 SGHDN and CDR2 FVKESK. The CDR3 is made up of 13 amino acids. Here the CDR3 DNA reads TGTGCCAGCAGCCAAGTCGGGACCTCTGGGACTTTCTTT. Its protein is CASSQVGTSGTFF.

This clonotype occurred a few times. This clone may be a read error of a much larger clone one base away. This chain joins TRBV25-1 and TRBJ2-3; D possibly corresponds to TRBD2 (6 bases). Per the germline V gene, CDR1 is MGHDK and CDR2 is SYGVNS. The CDR3 consists of 14 residues. CDR3 nucleotide sequence: TGTGCCAGCAGTGGCATAACTAGCACAGATGCGCAGTATTTT. This translates into CASSGITSTDAQYF.

This clonotype was counted a few times. The CDR3 DNA reads as TGTGCCAGCAGCTGGACAGATTTAAACATTCAGTACTTC. Amino acids: CASSWTDLNIQYF. The chain combines TRBV12-3 or TRBV12-4 with TRBJ2-4; a possible D gene is TRBD1 (6 bases). The length of the CDR3 is 13 residues. Trimming removed 6 bases from V and 6 bases from J, with 12 bases in between.

The chain couples TRBV12-3 or TRBV12-4 to TRBJ2-3; the D call may be TRBD1 or TRBD2 (5 bases each). Between the trimmed V and J ends, which lost 5 bases and 6 bases, there was a span of 12 bases. The CDR3 is 13 residues long. The CDR3 coding sequence is TGTGCCAGCAGTCCGGGACGGAGGGATACGCAGTATTTT. Translating gives CASSPGRRDTQYF.

This chain uses TRBV6-1 with TRBJ2-6, with 14 nucleotides matching TRBD2. Germline V CDR1 and CDR2: MNHNS, SASEGT. CDR3 size: 18 residues. Trimming took 5 bases from V and 3 from J; bases not matched to a gene: 6. DNA for the CDR3: TGTGCCAGCAGTACGACTAGCGGGGGGGTCGGTGGGGCCAACGTCCTGACTTTC. This translates into CASSTTSGGVGGANVLTF.

V and J are TRBV5-5 and TRBJ2-1; D unresolved. This CDR3 is built from 15 residues. V lost 0 bases, J lost 2 bases, and 9 bases lay in between. The germline V gene encodes CDR1 SGHKS and CDR2 YYEKEE (reference sequence). The CDR3 sequence: CASSLVGPPYNEQFF. CDR3 coding DNA: TGTGCCAGCAGCTTGGTTGGCCCCCCCTACAATGAGCAGTTCTTC.

This chain joins TRBV12-3 or TRBV12-4 and TRBJ2-7; D unresolved. Gene TRBJ2-5 matches the end of the DNA better, so the J call may be wrong. This CDR3 contains 15 residues. DNA for the CDR3: TGTGCCAGCAGTTTGGGTCGCAGAACGGGAGAGACCCAGTACTTC. The encoded protein is CASSLGRRTGETQYF.

This clonotype occurred a few times. The gene calls are TRBV3-1 and TRBJ1-2; D is perhaps TRBD1 (6 bases). Between the trimmed V and J ends, which lost 4 bases and 8 bases, there was a span of 17 bases. CDR1 and CDR2 from the germline V gene are LGHDT and YNNKEL (reference sequence). CDR3 length: 14 residues. CDR3 protein: CASSPGVQDRGYTF. The DNA of the CDR3 is TGTGCCAGCAGCCCAGGGGTACAGGATAGGGGCTACACCTTC.

This clonotype has only a few counts. The J gene is TRBJ2-7, the V gene TRBV3-1; D is tentatively TRBD1 or TRBD2 (5 bases each). The CDR3 covers 14 residues. The V end was cut by 2 bases, the J end by 5 bases, with 13 bases between. Germline assignment: CDR1 LGHDT and CDR2 YNNKEL (reference sequence). The CDR3 protein is CASSQLGERDEQYF. Written as DNA, the CDR3 is TGTGCCAGCAGCCAACTGGGGGAGAGGGACGAGCAGTACTTC.

A note on this clonotype: A much larger clone lies a single base off, so this may be a read error. The chain has TRBV27 and TRBJ2-4; D gene uncertain. CDR3 length: 16 amino acids. The germline V gene has CDR1 MNHEY and CDR2 SMNVEV (reference sequence). The CDR3 DNA is TGTACCAGCAGTTTATCGTTGAAGCTAGCCAAAAACATTCAGTACTTC. Translating it yields CTSSLSLKLAKNIQYF.

V and J are TRBV12-3 or TRBV12-4 and TRBJ2-1; TRBD2 agrees at 10 bases. V trimming: 5 bases; J trimming: 9 bases; junction bases outside the gene matches: 10. This CDR3 is 15 amino acids long. For the CDR3, the DNA is TGTGCCAGCAGTCCCCGTTCTAGCGGGAGTACTGAGCAGTTCTTC. This encodes CASSPRSSGSTEQFF.

For this clonotype: A much larger clone is a single base away; this may be a read error. The chain links TRBV6-2 or TRBV6-3 to TRBJ2-1; possibly TRBD1 or TRBD2 for D (5 bases each). Per the germline V gene, CDR1 is MNHEY and CDR2 is SVGEGT. CDR3 length: 12 residues. V lost 5 bases and J 15 bases, leaving 17 bases between the germline ends. The CDR3 region has the DNA TGTGCCAGCAGTACCATCCGGGACCGCACGTTCTTC. Amino acids: CASSTIRDRTFF.

This clonotype was seen many times. V gene TRBV5-5 combines with J gene TRBJ2-1; 11 positions match TRBD2. The CDR3 runs 15 residues. V was pared by 0 bases and J by 7 bases, with 3 bases of the junction left unmatched. CDR1 and CDR2 (germline): SGHKS, YYEKEE (reference sequence). The DNA for the CDR3 is TGTGCCAGCAGCTTGGAGTCTAGCGGGAGGAATGAGCAGTTCTTC. Amino acids: CASSLESSGRNEQFF.

In the case of this clonotype: Possible read error: a much larger clone is one base away. V is TRBV6-1 and J is TRBJ2-3; TRBD1 agrees at 9 bases. V gave up 6 bases and J gave up 1 base; unmatched junction bases: 11. Germline loops: CDR1 MNHNS, CDR2 SASEGT. The CDR3 sequence is 17 residues long. The CDR3 region is CASSLRDRVLGTDTQYF. The CDR3 nucleotides read TGTGCCAGCAGCCTCCGGGACAGGGTGCTTGGCACAGATACGCAGTATTTT.

The V call is TRBV7-2, the J call TRBJ2-5; a possible D gene is TRBD2 (6 bases). The assigned J gene may be wrong: the sequence end matches TRBJ2-7 better. Germline CDR1 and CDR2: SGHTA and FQGNSA. The CDR3 loop spans 14 amino acids. In DNA, the CDR3 is TGTGCCAGCAGCTTAGGCCGGGAGAACTACGAGCAGTACTTC. Its protein is CASSLGRENYEQYF.

V is TRBV30 and J is TRBJ1-1; 7 nucleotides line up with TRBD1. Germline lookup yields CDR1 GTSNPN and CDR2 SVGIG (reference sequence). CDR3 size: 15 residues. The V and J ends lost 0 bases and 11 bases, in that order; junction bases with no gene match: 15. The CDR3 DNA reads TGTGCCTGGAGTGTACAGGGACAGAAAAGATCTTCGGCTTTCTTT. This encodes CAWSVQGQKRSSAFF.

V gene TRBV6-1 combines with J gene TRBJ2-3; 7 nucleotides match TRBD1. This CDR3 contains 13 residues. Trimming removed 6 bases from V and 6 bases from J; junction bases left unmatched: 6. CDR1 is MNHNS, CDR2 SASEGT, per germline. CDR3 protein: CASRWTGADTQYF. The CDR3 DNA reads as TGTGCCAGCAGATGGACAGGAGCGGATACGCAGTATTTT.

This clonotype was counted ten times or more. This chain joins TRBV19 and TRBJ2-5, with D perhaps being TRBD1 or TRBD2 (5 bases each). The CDR3 covers 13 residues. Germline assignment: CDR1 LNHDA and CDR2 SQIVND (reference sequence). V was pared by 9 bases and J by 11 bases, with 22 bases between. The chain's CDR3 is CASAGTSAQEQYF. CDR3 DNA: TGTGCCAGCGCCGGGACGTCAGCCCAGGAGCAGTACTTC.

This chain connects TRBV7-2 to TRBJ2-5, with D perhaps TRBD2 (6 bases). Per germline, CDR1 SGHTA and CDR2 FQGNSA. This CDR3 spans 13 amino acids. With 7 bases removed from V and 5 bases from J, the gap between germline ends came to 14 bases. The CDR3 here is CASILASGETQYF. The CDR3, as DNA: TGTGCCAGCATACTAGCTTCAGGGGAGACCCAGTACTTC.

This clonotype was seen only once. This chain joins TRBV30 and TRBJ2-1, with D unclear. The CDR3 has 11 residues. Germline CDR1 reads GTSNPN; CDR2 reads SVGIG (reference sequence). The V and J ends lost 5 bases and 0 bases respectively, with 2 bases between them. CDR3 loop: CAWGSYNEQFF. The CDR3 coding sequence is TGTGCCTGGGGCTCCTACAATGAGCAGTTCTTC.

A few counts support this clonotype. The chain employs TRBV19 and TRBJ1-2; D is uncertain. The V gene lost 9 bases and the J gene lost 6 bases, with 17 bases spanning the gap. Germline CDR1 and CDR2: LNHDA and SQIVND (reference sequence). This CDR3 region has 13 residues. Here the CDR3 reads CASSGTVRDGYTF. DNA of the CDR3: TGTGCCAGCAGTGGTACCGTTCGCGATGGCTACACCTTC.

The chain has TRBV2 and TRBJ1-5; D possibly corresponds to TRBD1 (5 bases). This CDR3 is 14 amino acids long. V lost 3 bases to trimming and J lost 5 bases, with 11 bases between them. CDR1 is SNHLY, CDR2 FYNNEI, per germline. The CDR3 coding sequence is TGTGCCAGCAGTGAGAACCGGGACGATCAGCCCCAGCATTTT. It codes for CASSENRDDQPQHF.

This clonotype was counted ten times or more. This sequence joins TRBV15 and TRBJ1-5; 7 bases line up with TRBD1. This CDR3 comprises 15 residues. V shed 1 base, J shed 3 bases, and the junction held 3 bases outside the gene matches. Germline V gene sequence: CDR1 LNHNV, CDR2 YYDKDF (reference sequence). The CDR3 DNA reads TGTGCCACCAGCAGAGGACAGGGTAACAATCAGCCCCAGCATTTT. As protein: CATSRGQGNNQPQHF.